The 17 T cell receptor beta chains reported below all come from one sample, sequenced in a study of STAT5B mutations in CD4+ large granular lymphocyte leukemia. This table comes from immunoSEQ multiplex PCR, and its TCRdb copy is limited to in-frame clones, with some not included. The sample records approximately 40,000 clones, about 88% being singletons. Sequencing was performed on CD4+ T cells from blood buffy coats. The receptors were sampled from a human donor in good health.

The rearrangement uses TRBV5-8 and TRBJ1-2; a possible D gene is TRBD1 (5 bases). With 4 bases removed from V and 4 bases from J, the gap between germline ends came to 26 bases. The CDR3 has 18 amino acids. Germline-derived CDR1 and CDR2 are SGHTS and YDEGEE. The CDR3, as DNA: TGTGCCAGCAGCCAACGGTTTATACGGGACCCGGGGGGCTATGGCTACACCTTC. Amino acid sequence: CASSQRFIRDPGGYGYTF.

This chain uses TRBV21-1 with TRBJ1-5; the table names TRBD1, a call not compared with the DNA. TRBV21-1 is annotated as a pseudogene. CDR3 length: 15 residues. This CDR3 reads CASSSSIQGAQPQHF. As DNA, the CDR3 is TGTGCCAGCAGCTCTTCCATCCAGGGGGCTCAGCCCCAGCATTTT.

V and J are TRBV7-9 and TRBJ2-5; D gene unclear. Deletions cut 0 bases from V and 3 bases from J, with 5 bases between. The CDR3 has 13 amino acids. The germline V gene has CDR1 SEHNR and CDR2 FQNEAQ (reference sequence). As DNA, the CDR3 is TGTGCCAGCAGCTTAGCAGCAAAAGAGACCCAGTACTTC. This encodes CASSLAAKETQYF.

The chain couples TRBV19 to TRBJ2-5; 8 bases fit TRBD2. The germline V gene encodes CDR1 LNHDA and CDR2 SQIVND (reference sequence). With V trimmed by 1 base and J by 5 bases, 0 bases remained unmatched. The CDR3 loop spans 13 amino acids. The chain's CDR3 is CASSIGLAETQYF. The CDR3 bases are TGTGCCAGTAGTATAGGACTAGCGGAGACCCAGTACTTC.

The chain links TRBV9 to TRBJ2-7; 12 nucleotides align to TRBD1. CDR1 and CDR2 from the germline V gene are SGDLS and YYNGEE. CDR3 length: 15 residues. The trim removed 3 bases at V and 4 bases at J, leaving 5 bases unmatched. CDR3 sequence (DNA): TGTGCCAGCAGCGAGGGACAGGGGGCGCCGTACGAGCAGTACTTC. As protein: CASSEGQGAPYEQYF.

The V and J genes are TRBV6-5 and TRBJ2-1; a possible D gene is TRBD1 (6 bases). Germline V gene lookup returns CDR1 MNHEY and CDR2 SVGAGI. The V gene lost 6 bases and the J gene lost 0 bases, with 9 bases spanning the gap. This CDR3 is built from 14 residues. As DNA, the CDR3 is TGTGCCAGCAGGAACAGGGCCTCCTACAATGAGCAGTTCTTC. It encodes CASRNRASYNEQFF.

The CDR3 nucleotides are TGTGCCAGCAGCTCCATCCACAGGGGTGAAAAACTGTTTTTT. Amino acid sequence: CASSSIHRGEKLFF. The chain recombines TRBV5-6 with TRBJ1-4; the match to TRBD1 covers 7 bases. The CDR3 is made up of 14 amino acids. Germline assignment: CDR1 SGHDT and CDR2 YYEEEE. J was trimmed by 7 bases and V by 3 bases; bases with no gene match: 6.

V usage is TRBV27 and J usage is TRBJ1-1; no reliable D call. Trimming removed 5 bases from V and 5 bases from J, with 12 bases in between. The CDR3 length is 13 residues. The germline CDR1 and CDR2 sequences are MNHEY and SMNVEV (reference sequence). CDR3 region: CASSPVGMTEAFF. The CDR3 DNA is TGTGCCAGCAGTCCGGTGGGGATGACTGAAGCTTTCTTT.

The V call is TRBV2, the J call TRBJ2-5; D unresolved. With 4 bases removed from V and 3 bases from J, the gap between germline ends came to 18 bases. The CDR3 spans 16 residues. Germline CDR1 reads SNHLY; CDR2 reads FYNNEI. In nucleotides, the CDR3 is TGTGCCAGCAGTGTTAATTATAGGGAAAATAAAGAGACCCAGTACTTC. It encodes CASSVNYRENKETQYF.

The chain links TRBV6-5 to TRBJ1-3; tentative D call: TRBD1 (5 bases). Trimming left V 4 bases short and J 3 bases short, with 10 bases between. The V gene's germline CDR1 is MNHEY and CDR2 SVGAGI. The CDR3 runs 14 residues. DNA for the CDR3: TGTGCCAGCAGTTCCCCAGGGTTTGGAAACACCATATATTTT. It translates to CASSSPGFGNTIYF.

The chain uses TRBV6-1 and TRBJ1-1, with D unresolved. This CDR3 is 15 amino acids long. Germline CDR1 MNHNS, CDR2 SASEGT. Trimming removed 7 bases from V and 0 bases from J, with 15 bases in between. The CDR3: CASTPGSTMNTEAFF. Written as DNA, the CDR3 is TGTGCCAGCACGCCGGGCAGTACTATGAACACTGAAGCTTTCTTT.

The gene calls are TRBV9 and TRBJ2-1; unclear D gene. The CDR3 is 13 amino acids. The V gene lost 1 base and the J gene lost 9 bases, with 11 bases spanning the gap. CDR1 and CDR2 (germline): SGDLS, YYNGEE. The CDR3 spells CASSVSGRGEQFF. CDR3 in DNA: TGTGCCAGCAGCGTATCAGGTCGTGGTGAGCAGTTCTTC.

Details on this clone: An end of the junction differs from the germline gene, which may be a read error. The chain carries TRBV2 and TRBJ2-5; tentatively, D is TRBD2 (7 bases). Germline lookup yields CDR1 SNHLY and CDR2 FYNNEI. This CDR3 contains 14 residues. The chain's CDR3 is CASSERVGGETRYF. The CDR3 region has the DNA TGTGCCAGCAGTGAAAGGGTAGGGGGGGAGACCCGGTACTTC.

This clone was detected once. The V call is TRBV7-3, the J call TRBJ2-1, with D maybe TRBD2 (6 bases). Trimming took off 3 bases at V and 7 bases at J, with 13 bases between the two ends. CDR1 and CDR2 from the germline V gene are SGHTA and FQGTGA. The CDR3 runs to 14 residues. The CDR3: CASSLLPAGNEQFF. The CDR3, as DNA: TGTGCCAGCAGCTTGCTCCCGGCGGGGAATGAGCAGTTCTTC.

This clone appeared a few times. The CDR3 DNA reads as TGTGCCTCCCAGGGACAGCGAACTGGCTACACCTTC. Its translation: CASQGQRTGYTF. This chain joins TRBV6-5 and TRBJ1-2; 7 bases agree with TRBD1. This CDR3 is built from 12 residues. J was trimmed by 7 bases and V by 11 bases; bases with no gene match: 10. Germline V gene data show CDR1 as MNHEY and CDR2 as SVGAGI.

The rearrangement joins TRBV2 to TRBJ2-1, with no clear D. The CDR3 runs to 11 residues. From germline, CDR1 is SNHLY and CDR2 FYNNEI. V lost 5 bases to trimming and J lost 3 bases, with 2 bases between them. The CDR3 loop is CASSYYNEQFF. CDR3 DNA sequence: TGTGCCAGCAGTTACTACAATGAGCAGTTCTTC. Full variable domain (missing parts from reference TRBV2 and TRBJ2-1): EPEVTQTPSHQVTQMGQEVILRCVPISNHLYFYWYRQILGQKVEFLVSFYNNEISEKSEIFDDQFSVERPDGSNFTLKIRSTKLEDSAMYFCASSYYNEQFFGPGTRLTVL.

The CDR3 DNA reads TGTGCCAGCAGCCACAGTACACAGGGAAATCAGCCCCAGCATTTT. This codes for CASSHSTQGNQPQHF. V gene TRBV7-6 combines with J gene TRBJ1-5; tentative D call: TRBD1 (6 bases). Per germline, CDR1 SGHVS and CDR2 FNYEAQ. The V and J ends lost 5 bases and 4 bases respectively, with 15 bases between them. This CDR3 contains 15 residues.